The 11 T cell receptor beta chains below come from one sample, sequenced in a study of identical twins. TCRdb reprocessed the 5' RACE reads via MiXCR and lists one record per CDR3 protein. Of 450,000 or so distinct CDR3 sequences in the sample, about 14% were seen once. These sequences were also reported in another study, on yellow fever vaccine responses in identical twins.

Sequenced sample: CD4+ T cells sorted from blood. The receptors here all came from a woman between 18 and 29 years old in good health.

This clonotype showed up just a few times. The V call is TRBV7-9, the J call TRBJ2-1, with 12 positions matching TRBD1. The junction had 7 bases not matched to a gene; V was cut back by 2 bases and J by 8 bases. The CDR3 is made up of 16 amino acids. Germline values: CDR1 SEHNR, CDR2 FQNEAQ (reference sequence). CDR3 bases: TGTGCCAGCAGCTTATGGGGACAGGGGGCGTCTTATGAGCAGTTCTTC. Its translation: CASSLWGQGASYEQFF.

The rearrangement links TRBV6-1 to TRBJ1-4, with D unclear. With 6 bases removed from V and 0 bases from J, the gap between germline ends came to 11 bases. Germline V gives CDR1 MNHNS, CDR2 SASEGT. This CDR3 is 15 amino acids long. The CDR3 DNA reads as TGTGCCAGCAGACCGGGCGCCGCAACTAATGAAAAACTGTTTTTT. Protein: CASRPGAATNEKLFF.

This clonotype has more than one count but fewer than ten. The gene calls are TRBV20-1 and TRBJ1-6; D call uncertain. The CDR3 is 14 residues long. From germline, CDR1 is DFQATT and CDR2 SNEGSKA (reference sequence). V shed 5 bases and J shed 5 bases, with 13 bases lying between them. CDR3 bases: TGCAGTGCTTTGGGTCACGGGAATAATTCACCCCTCCACTTT. It is translated as CSALGHGNNSPLHF.

The chain couples TRBV28 to TRBJ1-2; D remains ambiguous. The V end lost 1 base, the J end lost 1 base, and 16 bases lay between the germline ends. Germline CDR1 reads MDHEN; CDR2 reads SYDVKM. The CDR3 extends over 17 amino acids. This chain's CDR3 is CASSLSGLLFYNYGYTF. CDR3 in DNA: TGTGCCAGCAGTTTATCCGGCTTACTCTTTTATAACTATGGCTACACCTTC.

This clonotype was seen at least ten times. The gene calls are TRBV7-9 and TRBJ2-1; unclear D gene. The CDR3 is 16 residues long. Germline lookup yields CDR1 SEHNR and CDR2 FQNEAQ (reference sequence). Trimming pared 5 bases from V and 3 bases from J, leaving 17 bases between. CDR3 nucleotide sequence: TGTGCCAGCAGCGCGAGTGCAGGTGGGATCTACAATGAGCAGTTCTTC. This encodes CASSASAGGIYNEQFF.

V usage is TRBV11-2 and J usage is TRBJ2-1; 12 bases fit TRBD2. CDR3 length: 17 residues. Germline V gives CDR1 SGHAT, CDR2 FQNNGV. V lost 3 bases to trimming and J lost 3 bases; unmatched junction nucleotides: 6. This chain's CDR3 is CASSFRLAGEVYNEQFF. The CDR3, as DNA: TGTGCCAGCAGCTTCCGACTAGCGGGAGAGGTCTACAATGAGCAGTTCTTC.

V usage is TRBV15 and J usage is TRBJ1-5; D is ambiguous. The length of the CDR3 is 13 residues. The V end lost 3 bases, the J end lost 5 bases, and 8 bases lay between the germline ends. CDR1 is LNHNV and CDR2 is YYDKDF in the germline V gene (reference sequence). DNA for the CDR3: TGTGCCACCAGCAGCGATGCCGATCAGCCCCAGCATTTT. This codes for CATSSDADQPQHF.

Only a few counts were recorded for this clonotype. The rearrangement uses TRBV7-9 and TRBJ2-4, with D perhaps matching TRBD1 (5 bases). The germline V and J ends were trimmed by 1 base and 2 bases, with 9 bases remaining between them. Germline V gene lookup returns CDR1 SEHNR and CDR2 FQNEAQ (reference sequence). This CDR3 comprises 15 residues. CDR3 sequence reads: CASSLEQGTKNIQYF. The DNA of the CDR3 is TGTGCCAGCAGCTTAGAGCAGGGAACCAAAAACATTCAGTACTTC. Variable domain in full (rest from reference TRBV7-9 and TRBJ2-4): DTGVSQNPRHKITKRGQNVTFRCDPISEHNRLYWYRQTLGQGPEFLTYFQNEAQLEKSRLLSDRFSAERPKGSFSTLEIQRTEQGDSAMYLCASSLEQGTKNIQYFGAGTRLSVL.

The chain is built from TRBV7-2 and TRBJ2-7; the D gene is possibly TRBD1 (5 bases). The CDR3 covers 14 residues. V lost 1 base to trimming and J lost 0 bases, with 7 bases between them. Looked up from germline, CDR1 is SGHTA and CDR2 is FQGNSA. CDR3 region: CASSLGTTSYEQYF. The CDR3 DNA is TGTGCCAGCAGCTTAGGGACAACCTCCTACGAGCAGTACTTC.

This clonotype was counted a few times. V usage is TRBV7-8 and J usage is TRBJ2-1; 7 nucleotides agree with TRBD1. The CDR3 sequence is 14 residues long. CDR1 SGHVS and CDR2 FQNEAQ come from the germline V gene. V lost 4 bases to trimming and J lost 4 bases; unmatched junction nucleotides: 4. Here the CDR3 reads CASSSGQLYNEQFF. The DNA for the CDR3 is TGTGCCAGCAGCTCGGGACAGCTATACAATGAGCAGTTCTTC.

This clonotype was detected only a few times. This sequence joins TRBV3-1 and TRBJ1-6; TRBD1 matches 9 bases. CDR3 size: 15 residues. The germline gives CDR1 LGHDT, CDR2 YNNKEL (reference sequence). With V trimmed by 4 bases and J by 4 bases, 2 bases remained unmatched. The CDR3 coding sequence is TGTGCCAGCAGCCTACAGGGGGCATATAATTCACCCCTCCACTTT. This gives the protein CASSLQGAYNSPLHF.